This T cell receptor (beta chain) was retrieved from a study of blood T cell repertoires in COVID-19. The table came from immunoSEQ multiplex PCR; TCRdb's copy has only in-frame clones and leaves some out. The sample includes some 44,000 clones, approximately 86% seen only once; the top ten take approximately 15%. The trim removed 5 bases at V and 6 bases at J, leaving 8 bases unmatched. CDR3 length equals 16 residues. Looked up from germline, CDR1 is MDHEN and CDR2 is SYDVKM. Sequencing used peripheral blood. This clonotype was obtained from a man aged 55 to 70 with active COVID-19. V usage is TRBV28 and J usage is TRBJ2-2, with 11 bases that match TRBD2. CDR3 sequence: CASSPLTSGVAGELFF. CDR3 nucleotide sequence: TGTGCCAGCAGTCCCCTGACTAGCGGGGTGGCCGGGGAGCTGTTTTTT.